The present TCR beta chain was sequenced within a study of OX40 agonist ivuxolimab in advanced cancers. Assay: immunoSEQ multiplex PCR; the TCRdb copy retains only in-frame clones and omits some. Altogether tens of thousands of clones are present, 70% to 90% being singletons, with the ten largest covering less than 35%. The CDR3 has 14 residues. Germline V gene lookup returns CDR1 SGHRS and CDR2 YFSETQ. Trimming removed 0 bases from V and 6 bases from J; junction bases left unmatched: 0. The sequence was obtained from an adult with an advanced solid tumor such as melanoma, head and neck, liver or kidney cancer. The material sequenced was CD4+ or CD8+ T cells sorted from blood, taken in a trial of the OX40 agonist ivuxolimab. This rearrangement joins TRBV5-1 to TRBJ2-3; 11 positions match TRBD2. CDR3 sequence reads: CASSLASGGDTQYF. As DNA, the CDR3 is TGCGCCAGCAGCTTGGCTAGCGGGGGGGATACGCAGTATTTT. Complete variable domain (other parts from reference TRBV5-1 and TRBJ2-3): KAGVTQTPRYLIKTRGQQVTLSCSPISGHRSVSWYQQTPGQGLQFLFEYFSETQRNKGNFPGRFSGRQFSNSRSEMNVSTLELGDSALYLCASSLASGGDTQYFGPGTRLTVL.